This T cell receptor beta chain was captured by sequencing in a study of OX40 agonist ivuxolimab in advanced cancers. Across the study: Among those treated, three patients had partial responses, one with hepatocellular carcinoma and two with cutaneous melanoma.

The study, taken as a whole, reports: Among the lowest levels of clonal expansion were found in partial responders at 0.1-3.0 mg/kg. Researchers report that CD8+ T cells had, on average, more expanded clones than CD4+.

TCRdb's copy holds only in-frame clones and misses some; the assay was immunoSEQ multiplex PCR. Here the sample spans about 80,000 clones, more than 85% being singletons. In the case of this clone: Its antigen remains unidentified.

The CDR3 runs 13 residues. Germline-derived CDR1 and CDR2 are SNHLY and FYNNEI. V gave up 5 bases and J gave up 4 bases; unmatched junction bases: 4. This chain links TRBV2 with TRBJ2-5; 7 bases agree with TRBD1. This sequence was found in an adult with an advanced solid tumor such as melanoma, head and neck, liver or kidney cancer. The sequencing here drew on CD4+ or CD8+ T cells sorted from blood, taken in a trial of the OX40 agonist ivuxolimab. In nucleotides, the CDR3 is TGTGCCAGCAGTACAGGGGTAGGAGAGACCCAGTACTTC. Its protein is CASSTGVGETQYF. Complete variable domain (other parts from reference TRBV2 and TRBJ2-5): EPEVTQTPSHQVTQMGQEVILRCVPISNHLYFYWYRQILGQKVEFLVSFYNNEISEKSEIFDDQFSVERPDGSNFTLKIRSTKLEDSAMYFCASSTGVGETQYFGPGTRLLVL.